Detailed here is one T cell receptor (beta chain). The target of this receptor is not known. The input lacks base qualities; no much larger clone sits a single base away. In Seattle, one collaborating source enrolled patients while the infection was active and tracked those patients longitudinally over the course of disease. Collaborating institutions collected whole blood in K2EDTA tubes following their own protocols. For TCRbeta analysis, collaborators shipped samples in one of three forms: frozen whole blood, isolated PBMCs, or DNA extracted from either of those sample types. This sample was taken from a study of blood T cell repertoires in COVID-19 (dated by TCRdb to 2020 to 2021). As for the study more broadly: Samples covering the acute and convalescent phases of COVID-19 were provided by collaborators in the United States, Italy and Spain. Sample metadata almost always included a de-identified subject ID, COVID-19 status, age in years and sex. The samples were drawn from the first 160 participants of the ongoing ImmuneRACE study and from 1,254 subjects provided by 6 global collaborators. The material from the prospective study consisted of cDNA or gDNA derived from T cells, B-cell-depleted T cells, or PBMCs. The repertoires were released in a freely available public database meant as a resource for research on the immune response to SARS-CoV-2. Deeply sampled blood TCRbeta repertoires from subjects exposed to, actively infected with, or recovered from COVID-19 were included in the dataset. HLA class I and class II types, where available, came from metadata supplied by the sample provider rather than from assay-based typing.

The CDR3 runs 14 residues from the cysteine to the phenylalanine. This entry keeps only the CDR3 DNA: 42 bases, framed from base 1. As encoded in the germline V gene (reference sequence), CDR1 is SGHAT while CDR2 is FQDESV. After removal of 3 bases from V and 4 bases from J, the junction retains 5 bases not matched to a gene. TCRbeta CDR3 regions were amplified from genomic DNA using the immunoSEQ Assay, a bias-controlled multiplex PCR. For the original study's pipeline: The number of nucleated cells in each sample was estimated from the amplification of reference gene primers within the assay. To quantify the absolute abundance of each unique TCRbeta CDR3 rearrangement, sequence reads were collapsed and filtered. For each sample, productive Simpson clonality was calculated by taking the square root of Simpson's diversity index across productive rearrangements. The table comes from immuneACCESS by way of TCRdb, which keeps in-frame sequences with V and J called. Part of the clones is missing from these tables; in studies checked, under half for an unresolved V gene and the rest for unknown reasons. D and trimming come from the DNA, and the V and J calls and clone size come from that table. The sample table lists about 360,000 clones, around 88% of them with a count of one. Jointly, the top ten make up about 7.1% of the sample.

The study at large found these results: The amount of clinical and demographic metadata varied by source and participant and was provided uncurated.

Rearrangement joined TRBV11-1 to TRBJ1-1; 7 central nucleotides agree with TRBD1. Sequencing was carried out using peripheral blood. The source is a woman aged 55-69 years with COVID-19, enrolled during active disease. The DNA sequence is TGTGCCAGCAGCTTGGCAGGGGGAAGCACTGAAGCTTTCTTT. It translates to CASSLAGGSTEAFF.